This T cell receptor beta chain was sequenced for a study of CD8+CD57+ T cells in acquired aplastic anemia. For the study at large: Sorted CD4+ and CD8+ cells yielded DNA averaging around 3 ug. General study findings and limits: The study identified roughly 29 CD8+ CDR3 sequences shared by patients and controls.

This clonotype occurred many times. Its antigen is not identified. This CDR3 is built from 14 residues. V was trimmed by 6 bases and J by 0 bases, leaving 11 bases between them. Genomic DNA, serving as template, underwent TCR beta VDJ and CDR3 profiling. TCRdb reprocessed the reads via MiXCR and lists one record per CDR3 protein. The data contain some 120,000 distinct CDR3 sequences, 48% of them seen just once; the ten biggest clones take up 2% to 3%. The J gene is TRBJ1-1, the V gene TRBV12-3 or TRBV12-4; no firm D call. The sequenced material came from sorted CD4+, CD8+, or CD8+CD57+ T cells (not recorded which) from PBMCs. The sequence was obtained from a human donor in good health, serving as a control. This CDR3 is CASSPMTVNTEAFF. The CDR3 coding sequence is TGTGCCAGCAGCCCGATGACGGTGAACACTGAAGCTTTCTTT.